This TCR beta chain was recorded in a study of identical twins. This clonotype appeared many times. Each donor (without exception) was a healthy Caucasian. Germline CDR1 and CDR2: SGHDT and YYEEEE. The CDR3 runs 17 residues. J lost 3 bases, V lost 4 bases, and 13 bases had no gene match. MiXCR was run by TCRdb on the 5' RACE reads, yielding one entry per CDR3 protein. The top ten hold about 2% of the sample, which has about 690,000 distinct CDR3 sequences, 5.5% to 7.5% seen once. V gene TRBV5-6 combines with J gene TRBJ2-3, with 8 bases aligning to TRBD2. The sequenced material came from naive T cells sorted from blood. This sequence was found in a man aged 18 to 35 in good health. CDR3 sequence (DNA): TGTGCCAGCAGCCCGGTCCCCTATAGCGGGAAGACAGATACGCAGTATTTT. This translates into CASSPVPYSGKTDTQYF.